One and the same sample provided the 25 T cell receptor beta chains below, sequenced in a study of T cell changes during pregnancy in multiple sclerosis. Measured with immunoSEQ multiplex PCR; TCRdb has only the in-frame clones, and not every one. The profile covers roughly 83,000 clones, with about nine tenths appearing a single time and roughly 4% taken by the ten largest. Source: PBMCs, taken in the first trimester of pregnancy. The receptors were gathered from a female donor in good health, serving as a control in a pregnancy study. Some clones in this sample may be carry-over from other donors' samples.

The V gene is TRBV11-2, the J gene TRBJ1-1, with D possibly being TRBD1 (5 bases). Germline V gene sequence: CDR1 SGHAT, CDR2 FQNNGV. This CDR3 contains 14 residues. V lost 3 bases, J lost 4 bases, and 12 bases lay in between. The DNA of the CDR3 is TGTGCCAGCAGCTTTTGGGGGGAAAGCACTGAAGCTTTCTTT. This translates into CASSFWGESTEAFF. Complete variable domain (other parts from reference TRBV11-2 and TRBJ1-1): EAGVAQSPRYKIIEKRQSVAFWCNPISGHATLYWYQQILGQGPKLLIQFQNNGVVDDSQLPKDRFSAERLKGVDSTLKIQPAKLEDSAVYLCASSFWGESTEAFFGQGTRLTVV.

V and J are TRBV7-9 and TRBJ2-1; D is perhaps TRBD1 (6 bases). The CDR3 totals 16 residues. V was trimmed by 0 bases and J by 4 bases, leaving 13 bases between them. CDR1 is SEHNR and CDR2 is FQNEAQ in the germline V gene (reference sequence). CDR3 nucleotides: TGTGCCAGCAGCTTAGCTAGCAGGGGAGCTTACAATGAGCAGTTCTTC. Amino acid sequence: CASSLASRGAYNEQFF.

Here the CDR3 DNA reads TGTGCCAGCTCTAACCTAGGGGGCGCATCTGGAAACACCATATATTTT. This gives the protein CASSNLGGASGNTIYF. This sequence joins TRBV18 and TRBJ1-3; 7 bases align to TRBD1. The ends lost 6 bases at V and 1 base at J; junction bases unmatched: 9. This CDR3 has 16 residues. CDR1 is KGHSH, CDR2 LQKENI, per germline.

The count of this clone is one. The rearrangement uses TRBV5-1 and TRBJ2-2; maybe TRBD2 (5 bases). CDR1 SGHRS and CDR2 YFSETQ come from the germline V gene. Trimming cost V 4 bases and J 0 bases, with 16 bases left between them. The CDR3 extends over 17 amino acids. The CDR3 DNA sequence: TGCGCCAGCAGCCCCAATGGACTTCCCTCGAACACCGGGGAGCTGTTTTTT. Residues: CASSPNGLPSNTGELFF. The full variable domain, with the rest looked up from reference TRBV5-1 and TRBJ2-2, is KAGVTQTPRYLIKTRGQQVTLSCSPISGHRSVSWYQQTPGQGLQFLFEYFSETQRNKGNFPGRFSGRQFSNSRSEMNVSTLELGDSALYLCASSPNGLPSNTGELFFGEGSRLTVL.

The chain couples TRBV7-8 to TRBJ2-7; 8 nucleotides match TRBD1. The CDR3 spans 15 residues. Unmatched junction bases numbered 5, after V lost 4 bases and J lost 0 bases. The germline gives CDR1 SGHVS, CDR2 FQNEAQ. The CDR3 DNA reads as TGTGCCAGCAGCTCGACAGGGGCTAACTCCTACGAGCAGTACTTC. Translation gives CASSSTGANSYEQYF.

The chain employs TRBV7-9 and TRBJ2-1, with 7 bases identical to TRBD1. V shed 4 bases, J shed 9 bases, and the junction held 3 bases outside the gene matches. The CDR3 covers 12 residues. The germline gives CDR1 SEHNR, CDR2 FQNEAQ (reference sequence). CDR3 protein: CASSSRTGEQFF. In DNA form, the CDR3 reads TGTGCCAGCAGCTCCCGGACAGGTGAGCAGTTCTTC.

The V gene is TRBV19, the J gene TRBJ2-7, with D unresolved. The CDR3 covers 13 residues. V dropped 5 bases and J dropped 5 bases, with 13 bases sitting between them. Germline assignment: CDR1 LNHDA and CDR2 SQIVND (reference sequence). The CDR3 spells CASSFLDNDEQYF. The CDR3 region has the DNA TGTGCCAGTAGTTTCCTTGACAACGACGAGCAGTACTTC.

This chain links TRBV7-9 with TRBJ1-3, with D perhaps matching TRBD1 (6 bases). Trimming removed 3 bases from V and 0 bases from J, with 18 bases in between. This CDR3 comprises 18 residues. In germline, CDR1 is SEHNR, CDR2 FQNEAQ (reference sequence). This CDR3 reads CASSFPAPGQNSGNTIYF. DNA of the CDR3: TGTGCCAGCAGCTTCCCCGCCCCGGGACAAAACTCTGGAAACACCATATATTTT.

The chain combines TRBV7-2 with TRBJ2-7; D gene unclear. Germline loops: CDR1 SGHTA, CDR2 FQGNSA. V was pared by 5 bases and J by 3 bases, with 11 bases between. The CDR3 spans 13 residues. CDR3 in DNA: TGTGCCAGCAGCCTTCCTGAGGTCTACGAGCAGTACTTC. Translation: CASSLPEVYEQYF.

This clone has just a few counts. The V gene is TRBV4-1, the J gene TRBJ1-6, with D perhaps matching TRBD1 (5 bases). Germline CDR1 MGHRA, CDR2 YSYEKL. CDR3 length: 13 residues. V dropped 3 bases and J dropped 11 bases, with 11 bases sitting between them. CDR3 bases: TGCGCCAGCAGCCACCAGGGTATGGCACCCCTCCACTTT. Amino acids: CASSHQGMAPLHF.

This chain links TRBV5-4 with TRBJ2-3, with 12 bases aligning to TRBD2. The length of the CDR3 is 16 residues. V shed 5 bases and J 2 bases; nucleotides not matched to a gene: 6. Germline CDR1 and CDR2: SGHNT and YYREEE (reference sequence). The CDR3 DNA follows: TGTGCCAGCAGTTCCCGGACTAGCGGGGACACAGATACGCAGTATTTT. Amino acid sequence: CASSSRTSGDTDTQYF.

The chain employs TRBV28 and TRBJ2-1, with D possibly matching TRBD2 (6 bases). The CDR3 runs to 14 residues. Germline V CDR1 and CDR2: MDHEN, SYDVKM. V was trimmed by 2 bases and J by 7 bases, leaving 12 bases between them. For the CDR3, the DNA is TGTGCCAGCAGTTTACCCGGGACTTATAATGAGCAGTTCTTC. This sequence encodes CASSLPGTYNEQFF.

The chain has TRBV11-2 and TRBJ1-5; weak D call: TRBD1 (5 bases). Germline V gene data show CDR1 as SGHAT and CDR2 as FQNNGV. Trimming took 2 bases from V and 0 from J, leaving 8 bases between them. There are 15 residues in the CDR3. CDR3 sequence (DNA): TGTGCCAGCAGCTTAACTCAGGGTAGCAATCAGCCCCAGCATTTT. It codes for CASSLTQGSNQPQHF.

V is TRBV11-2 and J is TRBJ2-7, with D unresolved. This CDR3 has 12 amino acids. The V gene's germline CDR1 is SGHAT and CDR2 FQNNGV. V shed 1 base and J shed 6 bases, with 7 bases lying between them. The CDR3 region is CASSLGPVEQYF. For the CDR3, the DNA is TGTGCCAGCAGCTTAGGGCCTGTCGAGCAGTACTTC.

CDR3 bases: TGTGCCATCGAGGCTGGCGGGGGGGCCAATGAGCAGTTCTTC. It specifies CAIEAGGGANEQFF. The chain has TRBV10-3 and TRBJ2-1; 9 positions agree with TRBD2. The CDR3 spans 14 residues. Germline CDR1 and CDR2: ENHRY and SYGVKD. V lost 8 bases, J lost 6 bases, and 8 bases stayed unmatched.

The chain recombines TRBV30 with TRBJ1-1, with D uncertain. The CDR3 spans 11 residues. Trimming took off 5 bases at V and 5 bases at J, with 9 bases between the two ends. The V gene's germline CDR1 is GTSNPN and CDR2 SVGIG (reference sequence). CDR3 in amino acids: CAWFRRTEAFF. The CDR3, as DNA: TGTGCCTGGTTTCGGAGGACTGAAGCTTTCTTT.

The J gene is TRBJ1-1, the V gene TRBV5-4; no clear D. CDR3 length: 15 residues. Germline assignment: CDR1 SGHNT and CDR2 YYREEE (reference sequence). Trimming stripped 0 bases from V and 1 base from J, with 10 bases between. CDR3 sequence (DNA): TGTGCCAGCAGCTTGGCCGGGGTGGGGAACACTGAAGCTTTCTTT. Translated, it gives CASSLAGVGNTEAFF.

The chain links TRBV21-1 to TRBJ2-3; TRBD2 was called by the table and not checked on the DNA. TRBV21-1 constitutes a pseudogene. CDR3 length: 16 amino acids. This chain's CDR3 is CASSKVASGRTDTQYF. The CDR3 DNA sequence: TGTGCCAGCAGCAAAGTGGCTAGCGGGCGCACAGATACGCAGTATTTT.

The chain carries TRBV10-3 and TRBJ2-7, with D unclear. The CDR3 is 12 residues long. V was pared by 6 bases and J by 5 bases, with 11 bases between. The germline gives CDR1 ENHRY, CDR2 SYGVKD. The CDR3 DNA reads TGTGCCATCAGGCAGGCAGGCCACGAGCAGTACTTC. Translating it yields CAIRQAGHEQYF.

The J gene is TRBJ2-2, the V gene TRBV28; TRBD2 matches at 16 bases. The V segment lost 6 bases and the J segment 7 bases; nucleotides outside the gene matches: 8. Germline-derived CDR1 and CDR2 are MDHEN and SYDVKM. The CDR3 is made up of 17 amino acids. The DNA of the CDR3 is TGTGCCAGCAGGATCGGGACTAGCGGGAGGGCCAACGGGGAGCTGTTTTTT. Translation gives CASRIGTSGRANGELFF.

V usage is TRBV6-5 and J usage is TRBJ2-7, with a tentative D call TRBD2 (5 bases). The CDR3 extends over 16 amino acids. With 0 bases removed from V and 2 bases from J, the gap between germline ends came to 14 bases. Looked up from germline, CDR1 is MNHEY and CDR2 is SVGAGI. The CDR3 DNA is TGTGCCAGCAGTTACTCGATCCCCGACGGGGCCTACGAGCAGTACTTC. Its protein is CASSYSIPDGAYEQYF.

This sequence joins TRBV13 and TRBJ1-1; 9 nucleotides agree with TRBD1. The CDR3 sequence is 15 residues long. The V segment lost 5 bases and the J segment 3 bases; nucleotides outside the gene matches: 7. The germline gives CDR1 PRHDT, CDR2 FYEKMQ (reference sequence). The CDR3 nucleotides read TGTGCCAGCAGCCCAGGGGACAGGGAAGACACTGAAGCTTTCTTT. It is translated as CASSPGDREDTEAFF. The variable domain in full, with the rest retrieved from reference TRBV13 and TRBJ1-1, is AAGVIQSPRHLIKEKRETATLKCYPIPRHDTVYWYQQGPGQDPQFLISFYEKMQSDKGSIPDRFSAQQFSDYHSELNMSSLELGDSALYFCASSPGDREDTEAFFGQGTRLTVV.

A single count supports this clone. J is TRBJ1-2 and V is TRBV5-1, with D hard to call. This CDR3 is 13 amino acids long. Germline lookup yields CDR1 SGHRS and CDR2 YFSETQ. The V end lost 3 bases, the J end lost 1 base, and 7 bases lay between the germline ends. The CDR3 DNA reads as TGCGCCAGCAGCTACGAGGGTAACTATGGCTACACCTTC. The encoded protein is CASSYEGNYGYTF.

Written as DNA, the CDR3 is TGTGCCAGCAGCTTAGGAGGGCAGGGGGTGTATCAGCCCCAGCATTTT. Its translation: CASSLGGQGVYQPQHF. This rearrangement joins TRBV7-9 to TRBJ1-5, with 7 bases that match TRBD1. Germline-derived CDR1 and CDR2 are SEHNR and FQNEAQ (reference sequence). V gave up 1 base and J gave up 5 bases; unmatched junction bases: 8. The CDR3 sequence is 16 residues long. The full variable domain, with the rest looked up from reference TRBV7-9 and TRBJ1-5, is DTGVSQNPRHKITKRGQNVTFRCDPISEHNRLYWYRQTLGQGPEFLTYFQNEAQLEKSRLLSDRFSAERPKGSFSTLEIQRTEQGDSAMYLCASSLGGQGVYQPQHFGDGTRLSIL.

This chain joins TRBV7-9 and TRBJ2-5; D possibly corresponds to TRBD2 (5 bases). The CDR3 totals 13 residues. The V gene lost 4 bases and the J gene lost 2 bases, with 8 bases spanning the gap. CDR1 and CDR2 from the germline V gene are SEHNR and FQNEAQ (reference sequence). The CDR3 protein is CASSWGVQETQYF. DNA of the CDR3: TGTGCCAGCAGCTGGGGAGTACAAGAGACCCAGTACTTC.